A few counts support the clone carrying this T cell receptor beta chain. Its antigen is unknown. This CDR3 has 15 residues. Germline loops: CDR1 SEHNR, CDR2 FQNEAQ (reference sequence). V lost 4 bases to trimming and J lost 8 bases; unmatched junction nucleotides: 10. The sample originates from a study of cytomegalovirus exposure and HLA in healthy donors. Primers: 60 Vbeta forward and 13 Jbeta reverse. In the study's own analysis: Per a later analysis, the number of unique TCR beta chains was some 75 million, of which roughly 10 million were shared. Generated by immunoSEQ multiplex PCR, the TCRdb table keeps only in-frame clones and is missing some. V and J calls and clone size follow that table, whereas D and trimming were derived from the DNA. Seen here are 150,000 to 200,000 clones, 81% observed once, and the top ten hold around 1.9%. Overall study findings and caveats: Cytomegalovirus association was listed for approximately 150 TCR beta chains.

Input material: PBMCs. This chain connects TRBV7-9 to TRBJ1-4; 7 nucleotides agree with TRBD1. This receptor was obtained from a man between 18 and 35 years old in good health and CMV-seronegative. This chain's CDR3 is CASSYTGTVVEKLFF. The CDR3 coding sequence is TGTGCCAGCAGCTATACCGGGACAGTGGTAGAAAAACTGTTTTTT.